One and the same sample provided the 15 T cell receptor beta chains below, sequenced in a study of regulatory T cells in long-lasting Graves disease. Time point specified: persistent/refractory GD, antithyroid drugs over 5 years with positive TRAb. The TCR library was prepared using RNA isolated from PBMCs. For TCR beta, libraries came from iRepertoire HTBI primers and Arm-PCR of CDR3 regions. Each CDR3 protein gets one entry after TCRdb re-called the multiplex PCR reads with MiXCR. Here the sample spans 700,000 or so distinct CDR3 sequences, about 32% being singletons. Sequences were derived from peripheral blood mononuclear cells (PBMCs), sampled when the disease was refractory, from a patient treated with antithyroid drugs. The receptors stem from a female donor with Graves disease.

CDR3 sequence reads: CASSLADLVGRYEQYF. CDR3 in DNA: TGTGCCAGCAGTTTAGCGGATTTGGTCGGTCGGTACGAGCAGTACTTC. The chain uses TRBV12-3 or TRBV12-4 and TRBJ2-7, with D hard to call. V gave up 0 bases and J gave up 4 bases, with 16 bases separating them. The CDR3 runs 16 residues.

The chain has TRBV5-1 and TRBJ1-5; D is uncertain. CDR3 size: 16 residues. Trimming removed 0 bases at V and 0 bases at J, with 10 bases between. CDR1 is SGHRS, CDR2 YFSETQ, per germline. The CDR3 region has the DNA TGCGCCAGCAGCTTGGGGGTGGGAGATAGCAATCAGCCCCAGCATTTT. Its translation: CASSLGVGDSNQPQHF. The full variable domain, completed using reference TRBV5-1 and TRBJ1-5, is KAGVTQTPRYLIKTRGQQVTLSCSPISGHRSVSWYQQTPGQGLQFLFEYFSETQRNKGNFPGRFSGRQFSNSRSEMNVSTLELGDSALYLCASSLGVGDSNQPQHFGDGTRLSIL.

V usage is TRBV5-1 and J usage is TRBJ2-5; D unclear. There are 14 residues in the CDR3. Trimming took 0 bases from V and 3 from J, leaving 9 bases between them. Germline CDR1 and CDR2: SGHRS and YFSETQ. CDR3 amino acids: CASSLDYPEETQYF. The CDR3 nucleotides read TGCGCCAGCAGCTTGGACTACCCAGAAGAGACCCAGTACTTC.

With regard to this clonotype: A much larger clone lies one base from this, so it may be a read error. Here the CDR3 reads CASRRGPGLFEKLFF. CDR3 coding DNA: TGTGCCAGCAGGAGGGGTCCGGGGCTATTTGAAAAACTGTTTTTT. The chain employs TRBV6-1 and TRBJ1-4, with D possibly matching TRBD1 (5 bases). V was pared by 6 bases and J by 7 bases, with 18 bases between. Germline CDR1 and CDR2: MNHNS and SASEGT. The CDR3 has 15 residues.

There are a few counts of this clonotype. The V call is TRBV7-2, the J call TRBJ2-7; TRBD2 matches 8 bases. The junction had 6 bases not matched to a gene; V was cut back by 5 bases and J by 0 bases. Germline V gene lookup returns CDR1 SGHTA and CDR2 FQGNSA. The CDR3 sequence is 15 residues long. CDR3 coding DNA: TGTGCCAGCAGCACCTGGACTAGCCGCTCCTACGAGCAGTACTTC. Translating gives CASSTWTSRSYEQYF.

The rearrangement uses TRBV20-1 and TRBJ1-2; D uncertain. Looked up from germline, CDR1 is DFQATT and CDR2 is SNEGSKA (reference sequence). The CDR3 loop spans 13 amino acids. V gave up 0 bases and J gave up 6 bases, with 11 bases separating them. The CDR3: CSARDHIWDGYTF. Here the CDR3 DNA reads TGCAGTGCTAGAGATCATATTTGGGATGGCTACACCTTC.

This clonotype turned up a few times. Here the CDR3 DNA reads TGTGCCAGCAGTGAGAAGGGGGAGCAGTACTTC. Translated, it gives CASSEKGEQYF. The V and J genes are TRBV6-1 and TRBJ2-7; D might be TRBD1 (5 bases). The CDR3 consists of 11 residues. V shed 3 bases and J shed 7 bases, with 7 bases lying between them. Germline loops: CDR1 MNHNS, CDR2 SASEGT.

This clonotype showed up many times. The chain uses TRBV12-5 and TRBJ1-2; TRBD1 is a possible D gene (5 bases). Trimming cost V 6 bases and J 8 bases, with 13 bases left between them. CDR1 is LGHNT and CDR2 is FRNRAP in the germline V gene. This CDR3 is built from 12 residues. The CDR3 bases are TGTGCTAGTGGCCGGGACGGGGAAGGCTACACCTTC. It codes for CASGRDGEGYTF.

This clonotype was seen more than once but under ten times. The genes are TRBV12-3 or TRBV12-4 and TRBJ2-5, with 7 bases lining up with TRBD2. Germline trimming cut 6 bases from V and 0 bases from J; bases unmatched to any gene: 4. CDR3 length equals 14 residues. Here the CDR3 DNA reads TGTGCCAGCAGCAAAGCGGGGCACCAAGAGACCCAGTACTTC. Amino acid sequence: CASSKAGHQETQYF.

The chain combines TRBV20-1 with TRBJ1-1, with 7 bases fitting TRBD1. The V and J ends lost 6 bases and 1 base, in that order; junction bases with no gene match: 11. CDR3 length: 15 residues. Germline CDR1 and CDR2: DFQATT and SNEGSKA (reference sequence). In DNA form, the CDR3 reads TGCAGTGCCCCAGGGATCGACAGGGCGAACACTGAAGCTTTCTTT. Translating it yields CSAPGIDRANTEAFF.

This clonotype showed up many times. This chain uses TRBV12-3 or TRBV12-4 with TRBJ1-1, with 7 nucleotides matching TRBD1. Trimming at V came to 3 bases and at J to 1 base, leaving 2 bases not matched to a gene. This CDR3 has 14 residues. The CDR3, as DNA: TGTGCCAGCAGTTTCGGGACAGCGAACACTGAAGCTTTCTTT. Protein product: CASSFGTANTEAFF.

This clonotype was seen repeatedly, ten times or more. The chain couples TRBV12-3 or TRBV12-4 to TRBJ2-4, with D maybe TRBD2 (5 bases). The ends were cut back, 5 bases at V and 6 bases at J, with 23 bases in the middle. The CDR3 sequence is 17 residues long. This chain's CDR3 is CASSRNPTVSAGNIQYF. The CDR3 coding sequence is TGTGCCAGCAGTAGAAACCCGACGGTCTCCGCGGGAAACATTCAGTACTTC.

This clonotype showed up just a few times. The chain combines TRBV5-1 with TRBJ1-2; 12 bases are a match to TRBD1. CDR1 and CDR2 from the germline V gene are SGHRS and YFSETQ. There are 17 residues in the CDR3. V was pared by 3 bases and J by 4 bases, with 10 bases of the junction left unmatched. Written as DNA, the CDR3 is TGCGCCAGCAGCTCCGGGACAGGGGGCCCGTTCGGCTATGGCTACACCTTC. Translated: CASSSGTGGPFGYGYTF.

In this sample, this clonotype turned up many times. J is TRBJ2-5 and V is TRBV5-5; 7 bases agree with TRBD1. The germline V gene has CDR1 SGHKS and CDR2 YYEKEE (reference sequence). V was pared by 3 bases and J by 9 bases, with 8 bases of the junction left unmatched. The CDR3 length is 13 residues. The CDR3 sequence is CASSSGPGQPQYF. DNA for the CDR3: TGTGCCAGCAGCTCGGGACCGGGACAGCCCCAGTACTTC. Full variable domain (missing parts from reference TRBV5-5 and TRBJ2-5): DAGVTQSPTHLIKTRGQQVTLRCSPISGHKSVSWYQQVLGQGPQFIFQYYEKEERGRGNFPDRFSARQFPNYSSELNVNALLLGDSALYLCASSSGPGQPQYFGPGTRLLVL.

The chain recombines TRBV3-1 with TRBJ2-7; a weak D match, TRBD2 (5 bases). From germline, CDR1 is LGHDT and CDR2 YNNKEL (reference sequence). There are 13 residues in the CDR3. Deletions cut 2 bases from V and 3 bases from J, with 8 bases between. The CDR3 nucleotides are TGTGCCAGCAGCCAAAACGGACTCTACGAGCAGTACTTC. This translates into CASSQNGLYEQYF.